The clone carrying this TCR beta chain was observed a handful of times. This record belongs to a study of blood T cell repertoires in COVID-19. Clones were read by immunoSEQ multiplex PCR, and TCRdb kept only the in-frame ones, dropping some. The sample includes a few hundred thousand clones, around 84% of them seen just once. Individuals drawn from approximately 22 US areas were about 18 to 90 years old. Cohort 3 recovery required two negative PCRs, clearance, or symptom resolution. The junction had 6 bases not matched to a gene; V was cut back by 8 bases and J by 0 bases. The V gene's germline CDR1 is ENHRY and CDR2 SYGVKD. The length of the CDR3 is 14 residues.

The V call is TRBV10-3, the J call TRBJ2-7, with 8 bases matching TRBD2. The clonotype originates from a man aged 35 to 55 who had recovered from COVID-19. The sample was PBMCs or T cells enriched from blood (not recorded which). The CDR3 DNA reads TGTGCCATCCCCCATACTAGCGGCTCCTACGAGCAGTACTTC. Translating gives CAIPHTSGSYEQYF.